The 4 T cell receptor beta chains given below trace back to one sample, sequenced in a study of blood T cells in healthy people across ages. Primers used in a second PCR of about 6 to 11 cycles were a sample-barcoded 5' primer and a J-beta primer mix. Each CDR3 protein is one row after TCRdb ran MiXCR on the 5' RACE reads. The data show around 750,000 distinct CDR3 sequences, 53% seen once. The sequencing sample was made of blood. Every receptor here comes from a man older than 75 in good health.

In this sample, this clonotype turned up a few times. This chain joins TRBV6-2 or TRBV6-3 and TRBJ1-5, with TRBD1 identical over 7 bases. CDR3 length: 15 amino acids. Germline values: CDR1 MNHEY, CDR2 SVGEGT. Trimming cost V 5 bases and J 6 bases; bases outside gene matches: 10. CDR3 amino acids: CASSRTGTGGQPQHF. CDR3 coding DNA: TGTGCCAGCAGTCGGACAGGCACCGGGGGTCAGCCCCAGCATTTT.

Here the CDR3 DNA reads TGCAGCGTTGACCCCGGGAGTGGTTACGAGCAGTACTTC. Protein: CSVDPGSGYEQYF. The V and J genes are TRBV29-1 and TRBJ2-5; perhaps TRBD2 as D (6 bases). TRBJ2-7 explains the end of the DNA better; the J call may be wrong. Germline lookup yields CDR1 SQVTM and CDR2 ANQGSEA. The CDR3 runs to 13 residues.

A remark on this clonotype: A read error may account for a junction end that differs from germline. The CDR3: CAISRDSAGGGNIQYF. Written as DNA, the CDR3 is TGTGCCATCAGCAGAGATTCCGCGGGAGGGGGGAACATTCAGTACTTC. The chain combines TRBV15 with TRBJ2-7; the match to TRBD2 covers 9 bases. The closer fit of TRBJ2-4 to the DNA end suggests the J call may be wrong. The CDR3 has 16 amino acids. From germline, CDR1 is LNHNV and CDR2 YYDKDF (reference sequence).

The chain joins TRBV5-1 to TRBJ1-2, with D unresolved. The V end was cut by 0 bases, the J end by 8 bases, with 17 bases between. The CDR3 is 15 residues long. CDR1 SGHRS and CDR2 YFSETQ come from the germline V gene. In nucleotides, the CDR3 is TGCGCCAGCAGCTTGGAATACGCCAGAGCCGGCGGCTACACCTTC. This translates into CASSLEYARAGGYTF. The full variable domain, with the rest looked up from reference TRBV5-1 and TRBJ1-2, is KAGVTQTPRYLIKTRGQQVTLSCSPISGHRSVSWYQQTPGQGLQFLFEYFSETQRNKGNFPGRFSGRQFSNSRSEMNVSTLELGDSALYLCASSLEYARAGGYTFGSGTRLTVV.